This T cell receptor (beta chain) was captured by sequencing in a study of blood T cells in healthy people across ages. Peripheral blood from each donor was collected in a volume of roughly 9.2 milliliters. About this clonotype: The target antigen is unknown.

Study-level results: Because sorting was not performed, PBMCs prevented conclusive naive versus antigen-experienced comparison. More naive CD4+ cells and higher diversity were found in long-lived than in aged donors.

Germline V lookup: CDR1 DFQATT, CDR2 SNEGSKA (reference sequence). V gave up 6 bases and J gave up 7 bases; unmatched junction bases: 6. CDR3 size: 12 residues. Primers used in a second PCR of roughly 7 to 11 cycles were a sample-barcoded 5' primer and a J-beta primer mix. Researchers report that each sample yielded at least 3 million CDR3-containing paired-end reads. From the 5' RACE reads, TCRdb called clonotypes with MiXCR, one entry per CDR3 protein. The sample includes roughly 1,300,000 distinct CDR3 sequences, approximately 59% of them seen just once. The sequenced sample was blood. This clonotype was sampled from a young man in good health. The chain couples TRBV20-1 to TRBJ2-1; TRBD2 matches at 7 bases. Here the CDR3 reads CSAGRETNEQFF. As DNA, the CDR3 is TGCAGTGCGGGGAGGGAAACGAATGAGCAGTTCTTC.